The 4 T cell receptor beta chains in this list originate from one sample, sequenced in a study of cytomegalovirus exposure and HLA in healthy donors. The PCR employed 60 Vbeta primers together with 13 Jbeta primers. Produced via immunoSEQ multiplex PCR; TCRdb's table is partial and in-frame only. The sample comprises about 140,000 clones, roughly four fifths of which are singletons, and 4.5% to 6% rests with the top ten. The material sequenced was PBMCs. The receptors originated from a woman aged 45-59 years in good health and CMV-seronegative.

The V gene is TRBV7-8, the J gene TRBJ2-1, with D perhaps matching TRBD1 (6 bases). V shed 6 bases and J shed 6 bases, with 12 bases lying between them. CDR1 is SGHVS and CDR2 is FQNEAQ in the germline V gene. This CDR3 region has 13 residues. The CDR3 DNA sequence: TGTGCCAGCAGGCGTAGAGGGGGCAATGAGCAGTTCTTC. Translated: CASRRRGGNEQFF.

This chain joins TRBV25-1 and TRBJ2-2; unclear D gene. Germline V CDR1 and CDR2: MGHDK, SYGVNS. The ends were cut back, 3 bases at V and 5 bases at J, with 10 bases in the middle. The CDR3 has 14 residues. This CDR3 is CASSEHRRTGELFF. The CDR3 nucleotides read TGTGCCAGCAGTGAGCATAGAAGAACCGGGGAGCTGTTTTTT.

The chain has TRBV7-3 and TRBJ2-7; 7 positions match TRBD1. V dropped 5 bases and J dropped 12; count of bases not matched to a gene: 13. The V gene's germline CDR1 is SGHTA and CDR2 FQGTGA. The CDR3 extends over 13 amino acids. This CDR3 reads CASSPQRTGLLYF. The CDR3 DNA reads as TGTGCCAGCAGCCCACAGCGGACAGGTTTACTGTACTTC. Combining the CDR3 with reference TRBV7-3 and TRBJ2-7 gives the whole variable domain GAGVSQTPSNKVTEKGKYVELRCDPISGHTALYWYRQSLGQGPEFLIYFQGTGAADDSGLPNDRFFAVRPEGSVSTLKIQRTERGDSAVYLCASSPQRTGLLYFGPGTRLTVT.

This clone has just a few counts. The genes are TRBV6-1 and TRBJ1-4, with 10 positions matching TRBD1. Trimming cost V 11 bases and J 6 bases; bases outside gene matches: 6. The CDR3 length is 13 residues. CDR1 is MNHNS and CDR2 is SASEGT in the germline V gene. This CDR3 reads CALRTGGYEKLFF. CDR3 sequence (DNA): TGTGCCCTGAGGACAGGGGGTTATGAAAAACTGTTTTTT.